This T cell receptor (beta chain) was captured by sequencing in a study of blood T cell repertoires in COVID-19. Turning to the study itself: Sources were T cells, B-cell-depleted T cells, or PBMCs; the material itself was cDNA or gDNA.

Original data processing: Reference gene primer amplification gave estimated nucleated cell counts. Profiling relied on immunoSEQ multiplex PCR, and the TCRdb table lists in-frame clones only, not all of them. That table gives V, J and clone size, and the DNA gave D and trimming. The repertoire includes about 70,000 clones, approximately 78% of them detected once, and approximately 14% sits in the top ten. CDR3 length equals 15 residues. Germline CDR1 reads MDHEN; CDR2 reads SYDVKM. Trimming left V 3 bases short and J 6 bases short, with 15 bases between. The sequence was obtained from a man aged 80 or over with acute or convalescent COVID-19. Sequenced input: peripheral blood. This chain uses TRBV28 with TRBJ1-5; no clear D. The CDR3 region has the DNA TGTGCCAGCAGTTTCGGCAGGATGGGTTTTCAGCCCCAGCATTTT. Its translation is CASSFGRMGFQPQHF. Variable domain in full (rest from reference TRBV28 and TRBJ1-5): DVKVTQSSRYLVKRTGEKVFLECVQDMDHENMFWYRQDPGLGLRLIYFSYDVKMKEKGDIPEGYSVSREKKERFSLILESASTNQTSMYLCASSFGRMGFQPQHFGDGTRLSIL.